Only a few counts were recorded for the clone carrying this TCR beta chain. What it recognizes is unknown. Trimming cost V 2 bases and J 2 bases, with 12 bases left between them. The CDR3 runs 15 residues. The germline gives CDR1 MGHDK, CDR2 SYGVNS. Donor samples were obtained from healthy Caucasian individuals from Russia, aged about 6 to 100. The sample comes from a study of blood T cells in healthy people across ages. A second PCR of about 7 to 12 cycles used a sample-barcoded 5' primer and a J-beta primer mix. From the 5' RACE reads, TCRdb called clonotypes with MiXCR, one entry per CDR3 protein. Counted here are 800,000 to 1,000,000 distinct CDR3 sequences, 45% to 50% occurring once; the ten biggest clones make up 10% to 15%. Broader study findings: When set beside aged donors, long-lived donors presented more naive CD4+ cells and higher diversity. Roughly linear declines in TCR beta diversity per million T cells occurred with age.

The sequenced sample was blood. The source of this sequence is a man aged 30-40 years in good health. The V gene is TRBV25-1, the J gene TRBJ2-5, with unresolved D. Here the CDR3 DNA reads TGTGCCAGCAGTGAAACGGGTCGGAAGCAAGAGACCCAGTACTTC. Encoded protein: CASSETGRKQETQYF.